What follows is one TCR beta chain and its context. These data originate in a study of identifying expanded T cells in peripheral blood. Clones were sequenced by immunoSEQ multiplex PCR, and TCRdb holds only the in-frame ones, with some missing. The sample includes under 70,000 clones, around 87% seen only once; the top ten take around 4.6%. The V end was cut by 6 bases, the J end by 1 base, with 31 bases between. Germline lookup yields CDR1 SGHDN and CDR2 FVKESK. This CDR3 is 21 amino acids long. The sequence derives from a person aged 18 to 75 in good health. Material: blood. The chain employs TRBV14 and TRBJ2-1, with D possibly matching TRBD1 (5 bases). CDR3 residues: CASRTQYQTEVVETSYNEQFF. The CDR3 nucleotides are TGTGCCAGCAGAACGCAGTACCAGACAGAGGTGGTTGAGACTTCCTACAATGAGCAGTTCTTC. Complete variable domain (other parts from reference TRBV14 and TRBJ2-1): EAGVTQFPSHSVIEKGQTVTLRCDPISGHDNLYWYRRVMGKEIKFLLHFVKESKQDESGMPNNRFLAERTGGTYSTLKVQPAELEDSGVYFCASRTQYQTEVVETSYNEQFFGPGTRLTVL.